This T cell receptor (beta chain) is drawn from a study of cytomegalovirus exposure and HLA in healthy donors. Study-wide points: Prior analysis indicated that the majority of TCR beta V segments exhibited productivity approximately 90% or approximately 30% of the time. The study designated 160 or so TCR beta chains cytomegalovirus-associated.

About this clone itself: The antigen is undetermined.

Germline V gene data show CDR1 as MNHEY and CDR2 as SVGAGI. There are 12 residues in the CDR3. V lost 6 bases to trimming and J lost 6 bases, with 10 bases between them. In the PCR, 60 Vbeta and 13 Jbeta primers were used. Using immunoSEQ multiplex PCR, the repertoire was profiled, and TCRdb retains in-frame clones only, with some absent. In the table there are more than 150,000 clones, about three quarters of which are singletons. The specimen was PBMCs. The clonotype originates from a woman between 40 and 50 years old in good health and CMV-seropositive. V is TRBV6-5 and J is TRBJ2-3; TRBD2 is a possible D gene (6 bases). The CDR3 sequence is CASRGGRDTQYF. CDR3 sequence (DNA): TGTGCCAGCAGGGGGGGAAGGGATACGCAGTATTTT.